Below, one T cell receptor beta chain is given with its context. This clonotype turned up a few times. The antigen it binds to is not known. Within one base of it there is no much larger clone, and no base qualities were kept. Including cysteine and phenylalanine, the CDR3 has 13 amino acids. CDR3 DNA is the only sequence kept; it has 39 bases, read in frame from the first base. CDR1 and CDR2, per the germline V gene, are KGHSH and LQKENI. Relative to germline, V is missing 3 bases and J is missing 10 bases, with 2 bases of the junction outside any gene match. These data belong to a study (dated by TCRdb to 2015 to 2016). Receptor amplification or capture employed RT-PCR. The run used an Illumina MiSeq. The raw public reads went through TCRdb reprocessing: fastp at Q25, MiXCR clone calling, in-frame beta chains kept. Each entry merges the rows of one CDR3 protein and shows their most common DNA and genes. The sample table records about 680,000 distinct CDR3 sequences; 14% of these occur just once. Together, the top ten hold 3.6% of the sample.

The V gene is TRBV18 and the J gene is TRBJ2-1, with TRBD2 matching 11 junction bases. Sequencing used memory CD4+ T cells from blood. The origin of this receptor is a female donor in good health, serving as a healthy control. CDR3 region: CASSPSGREEQFF. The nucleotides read TGTGCCAGCTCACCTAGCGGGAGGGAAGAGCAGTTCTTC.